This T cell receptor beta chain was recorded in a study of T cell responses to AZD1222 COVID-19 vaccine. The data were produced by immunoSEQ multiplex PCR, yet TCRdb's version contains in-frame clones alone and is incomplete. The sample shows 85,000 to 90,000 clones, around 90% of them seen only once. Study-wide findings and caveats: Repertoire sampling happened only post peak T cell response. Reports say nearly half of spike-specific TCRs go after unmutated variant regions. The donors showed a predominance of white British ancestry and of females, with possible underestimation of clonal diversity.

This clone was counted only a few times. The antigen remains undetermined. Germline CDR1 and CDR2: SEHNR and FQNEAQ (reference sequence). CDR3 length equals 13 residues. V shed 4 bases and J shed 12 bases, with 18 bases lying between them. The sequence was obtained from an adult in good health. V usage is TRBV7-9 and J usage is TRBJ2-5; D remains ambiguous. Specimen: peripheral blood, collected on day 0 of AZD1222 vaccination. CDR3 sequence: CASSSGWVGREYF. The CDR3 nucleotides are TGTGCCAGCAGCTCCGGTTGGGTGGGCAGAGAGTACTTC.